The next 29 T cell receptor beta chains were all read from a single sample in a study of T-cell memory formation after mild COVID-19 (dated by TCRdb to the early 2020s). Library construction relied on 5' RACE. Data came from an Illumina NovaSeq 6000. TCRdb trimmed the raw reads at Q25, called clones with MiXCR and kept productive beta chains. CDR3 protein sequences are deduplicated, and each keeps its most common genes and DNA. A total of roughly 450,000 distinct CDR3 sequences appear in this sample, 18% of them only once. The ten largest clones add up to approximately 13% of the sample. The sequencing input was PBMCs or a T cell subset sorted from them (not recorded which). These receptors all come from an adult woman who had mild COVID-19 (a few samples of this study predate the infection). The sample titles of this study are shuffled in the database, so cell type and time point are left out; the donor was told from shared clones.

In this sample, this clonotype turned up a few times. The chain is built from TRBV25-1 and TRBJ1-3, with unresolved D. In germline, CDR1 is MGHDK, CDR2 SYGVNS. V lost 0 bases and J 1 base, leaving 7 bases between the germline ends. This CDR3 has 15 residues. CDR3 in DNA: TGTGCCAGCAGTGAATATGGTGGATCTGGAAACACCATATATTTT. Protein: CASSEYGGSGNTIYF.

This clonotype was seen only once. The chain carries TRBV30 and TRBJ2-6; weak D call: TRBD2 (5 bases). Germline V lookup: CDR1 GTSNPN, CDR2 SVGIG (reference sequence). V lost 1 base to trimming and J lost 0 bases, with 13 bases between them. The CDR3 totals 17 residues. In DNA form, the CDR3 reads TGTGCCTGGAGTGGAGGGCGGTTCAGCTCTGGGGCCAACGTCCTGACTTTC. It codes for CAWSGGRFSSGANVLTF.

This CDR3 is CASSETSGATDTQYF. The CDR3 region has the DNA TGTGCCAGCAGTGAAACTAGCGGGGCCACAGATACGCAGTATTTT. The chain links TRBV2 to TRBJ2-3; 10 bases match TRBD2. The junction had 1 base not matched to a gene; V was cut back by 2 bases and J by 2 bases. In germline, CDR1 is SNHLY, CDR2 FYNNEI. The CDR3 runs 15 residues.

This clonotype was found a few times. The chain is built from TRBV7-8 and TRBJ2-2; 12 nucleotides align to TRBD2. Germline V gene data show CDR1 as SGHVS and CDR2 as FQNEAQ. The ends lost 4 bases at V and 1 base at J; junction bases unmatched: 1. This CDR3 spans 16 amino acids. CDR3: CASSSGLAGNTGELFF. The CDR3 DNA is TGTGCCAGCAGCTCGGGACTAGCGGGGAACACCGGGGAGCTGTTTTTT. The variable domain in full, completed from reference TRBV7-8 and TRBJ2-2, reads GAGVSQSPRYKVAKRGQDVALRCDPISGHVSLFWYQQALGQGPEFLTYFQNEAQLDKSGLPSDRFFAERPEGSVSTLKIQRTQQEDSAVYLCASSSGLAGNTGELFFGEGSRLTVL.

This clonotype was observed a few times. In DNA, the CDR3 is TGTGCCACCAGGAGAAGACAGGGTCAAGAGACCCAGTACTTC. Translating it yields CATRRRQGQETQYF. The genes are TRBV15 and TRBJ2-5; 7 bases agree with TRBD1. CDR1 and CDR2 (germline): LNHNV, YYDKDF (reference sequence). Trimming cost V 6 bases and J 2 bases; bases outside gene matches: 6. CDR3 size: 14 residues. The full variable domain, its missing parts supplied by reference TRBV15 and TRBJ2-5, is DAMVIQNPRYQVTQFGKPVTLSCSQTLNHNVMYWYQQKSSQAPKLLFHYYDKDFNNEADTPDNFQSRRPNTSFCFLDIRSPGLGDTAMYLCATRRRQGQETQYFGPGTRLLVL.

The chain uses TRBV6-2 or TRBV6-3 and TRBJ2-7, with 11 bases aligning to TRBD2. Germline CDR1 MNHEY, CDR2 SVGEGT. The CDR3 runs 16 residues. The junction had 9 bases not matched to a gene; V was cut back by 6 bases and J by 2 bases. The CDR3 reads CASSPRTSGSAYEQYF. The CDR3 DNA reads TGTGCCAGCAGCCCGAGGACTAGCGGGTCCGCCTACGAGCAGTACTTC.

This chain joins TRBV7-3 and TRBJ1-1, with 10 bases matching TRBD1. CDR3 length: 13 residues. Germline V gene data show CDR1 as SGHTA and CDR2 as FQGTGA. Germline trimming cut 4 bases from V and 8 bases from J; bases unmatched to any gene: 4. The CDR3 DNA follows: TGTGCCAGCAGCTACCGGGACAGGGGAGAAGCTTTCTTT. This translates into CASSYRDRGEAFF.

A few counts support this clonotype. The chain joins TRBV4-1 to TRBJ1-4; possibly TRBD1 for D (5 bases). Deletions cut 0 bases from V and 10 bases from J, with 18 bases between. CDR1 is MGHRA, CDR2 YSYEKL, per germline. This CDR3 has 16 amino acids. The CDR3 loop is CASSQDFSLRGGKLFF. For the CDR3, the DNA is TGCGCCAGCAGCCAAGATTTCAGCCTCCGGGGCGGAAAACTGTTTTTT.

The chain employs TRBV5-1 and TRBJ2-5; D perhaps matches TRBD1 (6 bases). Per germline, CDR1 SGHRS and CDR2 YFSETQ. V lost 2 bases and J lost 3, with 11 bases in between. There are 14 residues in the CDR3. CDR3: CASSFRGEEETQYF. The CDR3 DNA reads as TGCGCCAGCAGCTTCAGGGGAGAAGAAGAGACCCAGTACTTC.

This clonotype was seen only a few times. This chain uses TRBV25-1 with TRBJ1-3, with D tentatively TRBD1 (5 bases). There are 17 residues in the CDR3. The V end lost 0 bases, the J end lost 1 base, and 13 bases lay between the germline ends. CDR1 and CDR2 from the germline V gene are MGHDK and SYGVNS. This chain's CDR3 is CASSEYPDRESGNTIYF. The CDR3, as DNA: TGTGCCAGCAGTGAATATCCCGACAGAGAATCTGGAAACACCATATATTTT. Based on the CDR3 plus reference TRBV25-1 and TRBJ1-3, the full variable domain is EADIYQTPRYLVIGTGKKITLECSQTMGHDKMYWYQQDPGMELHLIHYSYGVNSTEKGDLSSESTVSRIRTEHFPLTLESARPSHTSQYLCASSEYPDRESGNTIYFGEGSWLTVV.

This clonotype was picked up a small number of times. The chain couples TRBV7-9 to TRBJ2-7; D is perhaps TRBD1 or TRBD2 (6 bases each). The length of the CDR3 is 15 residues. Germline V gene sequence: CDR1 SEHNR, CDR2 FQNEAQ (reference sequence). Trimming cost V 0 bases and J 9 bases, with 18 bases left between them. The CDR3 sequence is CASSLATGAPAGQYF. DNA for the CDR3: TGTGCCAGCAGCTTAGCCACGGGGGCCCCTGCTGGGCAGTACTTC.

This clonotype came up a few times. The CDR3 DNA reads as TGTGCCAGCAGCGTCCTAGCGGGAGGGCAGGATGAGCAGTTCTTC. It codes for CASSVLAGGQDEQFF. The V and J genes are TRBV9 and TRBJ2-1; 12 bases fit TRBD2. This CDR3 has 15 amino acids. Germline V lookup: CDR1 SGDLS, CDR2 YYNGEE. Trimming cost V 2 bases and J 8 bases; bases outside gene matches: 5.

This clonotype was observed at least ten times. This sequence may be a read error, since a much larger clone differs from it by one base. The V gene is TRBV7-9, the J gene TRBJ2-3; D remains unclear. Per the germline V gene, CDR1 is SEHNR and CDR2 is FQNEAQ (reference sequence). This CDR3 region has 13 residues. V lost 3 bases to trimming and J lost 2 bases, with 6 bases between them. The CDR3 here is CASSLDVTDTQYF. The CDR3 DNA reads TGTGCCAGCAGCTTGGACGTCACAGATACGCAGTATTTT.

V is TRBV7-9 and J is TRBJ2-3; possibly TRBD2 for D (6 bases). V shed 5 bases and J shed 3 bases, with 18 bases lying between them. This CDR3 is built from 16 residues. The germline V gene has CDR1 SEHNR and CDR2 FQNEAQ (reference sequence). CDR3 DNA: TGTGCCAGCAGCCCAGATGTCGAGCGGGTAACAGATACGCAGTATTTT. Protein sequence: CASSPDVERVTDTQYF.

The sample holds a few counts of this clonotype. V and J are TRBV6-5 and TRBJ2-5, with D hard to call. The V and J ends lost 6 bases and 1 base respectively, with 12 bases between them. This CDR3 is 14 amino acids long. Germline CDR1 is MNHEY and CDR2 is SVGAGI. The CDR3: CASRLGRSQETQYF. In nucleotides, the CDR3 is TGTGCCAGCAGACTCGGACGGTCCCAAGAGACCCAGTACTTC.

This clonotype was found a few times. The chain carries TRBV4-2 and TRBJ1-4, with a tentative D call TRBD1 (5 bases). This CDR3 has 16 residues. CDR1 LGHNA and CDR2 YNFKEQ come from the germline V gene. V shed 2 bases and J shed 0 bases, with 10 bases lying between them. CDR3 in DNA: TGTGCCAGCAGCCAATCCGTGGGGGCAACTAATGAAAAACTGTTTTTT. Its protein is CASSQSVGATNEKLFF.

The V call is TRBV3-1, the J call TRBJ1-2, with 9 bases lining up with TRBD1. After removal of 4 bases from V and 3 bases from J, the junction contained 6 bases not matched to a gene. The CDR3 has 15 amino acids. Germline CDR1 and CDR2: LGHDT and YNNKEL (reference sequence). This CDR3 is CASSRSDRGYYGYTF. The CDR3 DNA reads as TGTGCCAGCAGCCGATCCGACAGGGGGTACTATGGCTACACCTTC.

The CDR3, as DNA: TGCGCCAGCGGAAGGCCCCCAGGACAGGGGGCGACTGGGGCCAACGTCCTGACTTTC. Translating it yields CASGRPPGQGATGANVLTF. The chain links TRBV5-1 to TRBJ2-6; 11 nucleotides align to TRBD1. CDR1 is SGHRS and CDR2 is YFSETQ in the germline V gene. The V gene end was trimmed by 7 bases and the J gene end by 2 bases; junction bases not matched to a gene: 14. The CDR3 sequence is 19 residues long.

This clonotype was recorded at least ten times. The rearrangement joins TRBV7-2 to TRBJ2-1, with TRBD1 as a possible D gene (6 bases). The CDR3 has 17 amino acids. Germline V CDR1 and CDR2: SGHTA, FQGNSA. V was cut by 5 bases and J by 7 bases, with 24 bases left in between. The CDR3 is CASSLPGKWGRLNEQFF. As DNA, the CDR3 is TGTGCCAGCAGCCTCCCCGGGAAGTGGGGGCGTCTGAATGAGCAGTTCTTC.

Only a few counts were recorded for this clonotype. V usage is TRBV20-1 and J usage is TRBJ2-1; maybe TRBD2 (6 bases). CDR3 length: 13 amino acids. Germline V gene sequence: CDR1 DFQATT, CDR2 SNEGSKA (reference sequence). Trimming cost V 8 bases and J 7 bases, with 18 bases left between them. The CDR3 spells CSRDGGVGNEQFF. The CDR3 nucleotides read TGCAGTCGGGACGGGGGAGTTGGGAATGAGCAGTTCTTC.

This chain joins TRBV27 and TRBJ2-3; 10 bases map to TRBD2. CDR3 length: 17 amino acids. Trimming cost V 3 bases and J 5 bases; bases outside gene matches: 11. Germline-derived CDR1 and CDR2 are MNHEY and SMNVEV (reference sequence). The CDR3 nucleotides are TGTGCCAGCAGTTTCAGCCAGCTAGCGGGAGTTGTAGATACGCAGTATTTT. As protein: CASSFSQLAGVVDTQYF.

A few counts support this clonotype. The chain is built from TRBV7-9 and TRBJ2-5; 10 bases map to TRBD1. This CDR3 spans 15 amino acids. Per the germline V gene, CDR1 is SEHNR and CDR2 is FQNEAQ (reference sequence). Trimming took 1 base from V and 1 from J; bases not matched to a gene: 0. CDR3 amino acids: CASSLGQGAQETQYF. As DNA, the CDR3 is TGTGCCAGCAGCTTAGGACAGGGGGCCCAAGAGACCCAGTACTTC.

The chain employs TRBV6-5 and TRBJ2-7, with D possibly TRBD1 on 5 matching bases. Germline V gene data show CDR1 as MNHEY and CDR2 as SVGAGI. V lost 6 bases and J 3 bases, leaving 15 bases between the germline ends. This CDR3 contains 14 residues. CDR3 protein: CASRIDSQSYEQYF. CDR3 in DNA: TGTGCCAGCAGAATCGACAGTCAGAGCTACGAGCAGTACTTC.

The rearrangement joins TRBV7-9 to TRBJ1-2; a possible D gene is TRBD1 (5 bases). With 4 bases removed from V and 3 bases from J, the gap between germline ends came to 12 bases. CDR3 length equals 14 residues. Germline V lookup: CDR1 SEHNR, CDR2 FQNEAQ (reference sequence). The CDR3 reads CASSYPTDYYGYTF. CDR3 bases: TGTGCCAGCAGCTACCCGACAGATTACTATGGCTACACCTTC.

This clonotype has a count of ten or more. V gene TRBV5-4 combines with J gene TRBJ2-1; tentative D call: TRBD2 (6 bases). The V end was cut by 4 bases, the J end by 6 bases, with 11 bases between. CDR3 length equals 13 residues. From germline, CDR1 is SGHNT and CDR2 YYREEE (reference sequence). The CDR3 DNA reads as TGTGCCAGCAGCAAGGGACTTCCCAATGAGCAGTTCTTC. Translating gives CASSKGLPNEQFF.

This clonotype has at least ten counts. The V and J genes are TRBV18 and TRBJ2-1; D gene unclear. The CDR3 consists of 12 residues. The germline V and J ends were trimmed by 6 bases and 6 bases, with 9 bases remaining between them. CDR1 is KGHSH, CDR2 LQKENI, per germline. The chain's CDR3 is CASSRDGNEQFF. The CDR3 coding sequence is TGTGCCAGCTCGCGTGACGGCAATGAGCAGTTCTTC.

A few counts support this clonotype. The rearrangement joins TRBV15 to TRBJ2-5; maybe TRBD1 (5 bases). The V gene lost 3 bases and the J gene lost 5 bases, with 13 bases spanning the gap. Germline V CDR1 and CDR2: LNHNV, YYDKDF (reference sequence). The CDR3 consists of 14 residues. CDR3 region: CATSRTIGVETQYF. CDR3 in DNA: TGTGCCACCAGCAGGACGATAGGGGTTGAGACCCAGTACTTC.

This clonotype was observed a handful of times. CDR3 sequence (DNA): TGCAGTGCTCTACAGGGTAATAGCAATCAGCCCCAGCATTTT. This gives the protein CSALQGNSNQPQHF. The J gene is TRBJ1-5, the V gene TRBV20-1; maybe TRBD1 (6 bases). V was shortened by 5 bases and J by 0 bases, with 11 bases between the two germline ends. The CDR3 runs 14 residues. Germline V gene lookup returns CDR1 DFQATT and CDR2 SNEGSKA (reference sequence).

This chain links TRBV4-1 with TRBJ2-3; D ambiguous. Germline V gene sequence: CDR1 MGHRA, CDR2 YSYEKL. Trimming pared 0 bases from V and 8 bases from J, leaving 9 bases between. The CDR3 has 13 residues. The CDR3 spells CASSQDGPATQYF. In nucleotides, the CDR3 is TGCGCCAGCAGCCAAGATGGTCCCGCTACGCAGTATTTT.